The 30 T cell receptor beta chains below all came from one sample that was sequenced in a study of CD8 T cells in Susac syndrome. An input of about 0.45 to 1 ug of RNA was subjected to reverse transcription using random hexamers. TCRdb re-called the immunoSEQ multiplex PCR reads through MiXCR, storing one row per CDR3 protein. The sample yields 150,000 to 200,000 distinct CDR3 sequences, around 94% seen once. The sequenced sample consisted of CD4+ T cells from PBMCs. Receptor source: a human donor in good health.

The chain carries TRBV30 and TRBJ1-3; D is unresolved. V lost 3 bases, J lost 0 bases, and 6 bases lay in between. The CDR3 runs 13 residues. Looked up from germline, CDR1 is GTSNPN and CDR2 is SVGIG (reference sequence). The CDR3 region has the DNA TGTGCCTGGAGCCAGATCTCTGGAAACACCATATATTTT. It encodes CAWSQISGNTIYF. Complete variable domain (other parts from reference TRBV30 and TRBJ1-3): SQTIHQWPATLVQPVGSPLSLECTVEGTSNPNLYWYRQAAGRGLQLLFYSVGIGQISSEVPQNLSASRPQDRQFILSSKKLLLSDSGFYLCAWSQISGNTIYFGEGSWLTVV.

The chain joins TRBV29-1 to TRBJ2-3; the D gene could be TRBD1 or TRBD2 (5 bases each). The CDR3 spans 15 residues. V was shortened by 5 bases and J by 0 bases, with 15 bases between the two germline ends. Germline V CDR1 and CDR2: SQVTM, ANQGSEA. The CDR3 region is CSVKAGTDSTDTQYF. The CDR3 nucleotides are TGCAGCGTTAAAGCCGGGACGGACAGCACAGATACGCAGTATTTT.

A single count supports this clonotype. This chain joins TRBV6-5 and TRBJ2-7; D tentatively fits TRBD1 or TRBD2 (6 bases each). Trimming took 8 bases from V and 5 from J, leaving 10 bases between them. Germline values: CDR1 MNHEY, CDR2 SVGAGI. This CDR3 comprises 11 residues. In DNA form, the CDR3 reads TGTGCCAGCTTTAGGGGGGACGAGCAGTACTTC. Protein: CASFRGDEQYF.

This chain uses TRBV5-1 with TRBJ2-7; D may match TRBD1 or TRBD2 (5 bases each). CDR3 length equals 15 residues. V lost 4 bases to trimming and J lost 0 bases, with 14 bases between them. Per germline, CDR1 SGHRS and CDR2 YFSETQ. The CDR3 is CASSLGTVNSYEQYF. DNA for the CDR3: TGCGCCAGCAGCCTCGGGACCGTCAACTCCTACGAGCAGTACTTC.

This sequence joins TRBV9 and TRBJ1-1; possibly TRBD1 for D (6 bases). V was pared by 3 bases and J by 7 bases, with 10 bases between. This CDR3 contains 12 residues. Germline CDR1 reads SGDLS; CDR2 reads YYNGEE. The CDR3, as DNA: TGTGCCAGCAGCGCGACAGGCGGTGAAGCTTTCTTT. This gives the protein CASSATGGEAFF.

The chain uses TRBV23-1 and TRBJ2-7; perhaps TRBD1 as D (5 bases). TRBV23-1 is given ORF status, its function remaining uncertain. The CDR3 totals 13 residues. V lost 5 bases, J lost 2 bases, and 10 bases lay in between. CDR3 DNA sequence: TGCGCCAGCAGTTGTGTGGGGCCCTACGAGCAGTACTTC. Residues: CASSCVGPYEQYF.

This chain connects TRBV11-2 to TRBJ1-1; D is undetermined. Germline CDR1 reads SGHAT; CDR2 reads FQNNGV. Trimming removed 5 bases from V and 10 bases from J, with 17 bases in between. The CDR3 has 13 amino acids. Written as DNA, the CDR3 is TGTGCCAGCAGCCCTTCCAGGTTTGAGGGAGCTTTCTTT. Encoded protein: CASSPSRFEGAFF.

The DNA of the CDR3 is TGTGCCAGCAGCCGCCTCGGGACAGATGGTGATAATTCACCCCTCCACTTT. It encodes CASSRLGTDGDNSPLHF. J is TRBJ1-6 and V is TRBV27; TRBD1 aligns across 7 bases. There are 17 residues in the CDR3. The V segment lost 6 bases and the J segment 5 bases; nucleotides outside the gene matches: 13. The germline CDR1 and CDR2 sequences are MNHEY and SMNVEV (reference sequence).

This chain connects TRBV3-1 to TRBJ2-5; TRBD2 matches at 13 bases. The V gene's germline CDR1 is LGHDT and CDR2 YNNKEL (reference sequence). CDR3 length: 16 residues. The J segment lost 5 bases and the V segment lost 4 bases, leaving 7 bases of the junction unmatched. CDR3 region: CASSLGLAGVGETQYF. Written as DNA, the CDR3 is TGTGCCAGCAGCCTCGGACTAGCGGGGGTCGGGGAGACCCAGTACTTC.

The chain is built from TRBV12-3 or TRBV12-4 and TRBJ2-5; D is unclear. The CDR3 contains 14 residues. The V end lost 6 bases, the J end lost 1 base, and 12 bases lay between the germline ends. The CDR3 DNA reads TGTGCCAGCAGAAACCGACTCCGCCAAGAGACCCAGTACTTC. As protein: CASRNRLRQETQYF.

V usage is TRBV6-5 and J usage is TRBJ2-6, with 7 bases that match TRBD2. The CDR3 consists of 19 residues. The V segment lost 4 bases and the J segment 0 bases; nucleotides outside the gene matches: 12. CDR1 and CDR2 from the germline V gene are MNHEY and SVGAGI. The CDR3 protein is CASSSTSGTTYSGANVLTF. The CDR3 bases are TGTGCCAGCAGTTCGACCTCCGGGACTACGTACTCTGGGGCCAACGTCCTGACTTTC.

This clonotype appeared a few times. The chain links TRBV3-1 to TRBJ1-5, with D maybe TRBD1 (5 bases). CDR1 and CDR2 (germline): LGHDT, YNNKEL (reference sequence). The V gene lost 3 bases and the J gene lost 5 bases, with 5 bases spanning the gap. The CDR3 sequence is 12 residues long. CDR3 residues: CASSQGDQPQHF. Here the CDR3 DNA reads TGTGCCAGCAGCCAGGGGGATCAGCCCCAGCATTTT.

The rearrangement links TRBV18 to TRBJ2-5, with TRBD2 as a possible D gene (6 bases). This CDR3 spans 15 amino acids. In germline, CDR1 is KGHSH, CDR2 LQKENI. V was clipped by 2 bases and J by 3 bases, with 13 bases between them. The CDR3 spells CASSPRVGGEETQYF. The DNA for the CDR3 is TGTGCCAGCTCACCAAGGGTCGGAGGGGAAGAGACCCAGTACTTC. The entire variable domain, with the rest obtained from reference TRBV18 and TRBJ2-5, is as follows: NAGVMQNPRHLVRRRGQEARLRCSPMKGHSHVYWYRQLPEEGLKFMVYLQKENIIDESGMPKERFSAEFPKEGPSILRIQQVVRGDSAAYFCASSPRVGGEETQYFGPGTRLLVL.

The CDR3 loop is CSGVGQLNTEAFF. CDR3 nucleotide sequence: TGCAGTGGAGTCGGTCAGCTGAACACTGAAGCTTTCTTT. The chain has TRBV29-1 and TRBJ1-1, with D hard to call. Germline-derived CDR1 and CDR2 are SQVTM and ANQGSEA. The CDR3 extends over 13 amino acids.

This chain links TRBV12-3 or TRBV12-4 with TRBJ2-7; TRBD1 matches at 9 bases. The CDR3 is 13 residues long. The J segment lost 5 bases and the V segment lost 5 bases, leaving 4 bases of the junction unmatched. As DNA, the CDR3 is TGTGCCAGCAGTCTAACAGGGGGCCACGAGCAGTACTTC. Protein product: CASSLTGGHEQYF.

The CDR3 sequence is CASSFQGSSYNEQFF. Here the CDR3 DNA reads TGTGCCAGCAGCTTTCAGGGGAGCTCCTACAATGAGCAGTTCTTC. The V gene is TRBV7-3, the J gene TRBJ2-1; possible D gene TRBD1, 6 bases. This CDR3 comprises 15 residues. Deletions cut 3 bases from V and 0 bases from J, with 9 bases between. Germline lookup yields CDR1 SGHTA and CDR2 FQGTGA.

The V call is TRBV29-1, the J call TRBJ1-6; tentative D call: TRBD1 (5 bases). Germline V CDR1 and CDR2: SQVTM, ANQGSEA. The CDR3 runs to 13 residues. The germline V and J ends were trimmed by 4 bases and 8 bases, with 12 bases remaining between them. CDR3 sequence (DNA): TGCAGCGTTGCCGGGACCGAGGATTCACCCCTCCACTTT. The encoded protein is CSVAGTEDSPLHF.

The V and J genes are TRBV20-1 and TRBJ2-3; 7 bases fit TRBD1. The length of the CDR3 is 16 residues. Germline V gene sequence: CDR1 DFQATT, CDR2 SNEGSKA (reference sequence). J was trimmed by 0 bases and V by 6 bases; bases with no gene match: 12. CDR3 nucleotides: TGCAGTGCAGAGGGGACAGCTGATCCTAGCACAGATACGCAGTATTTT. This sequence encodes CSAEGTADPSTDTQYF.

CDR3: CASSVDVSTDTQYF. For the CDR3, the DNA is TGTGCCAGCAGCGTAGACGTGTCCACAGATACGCAGTATTTT. The V and J genes are TRBV9 and TRBJ2-3; D is ambiguous. V was clipped by 0 bases and J by 2 bases, with 7 bases between them. CDR1 SGDLS and CDR2 YYNGEE come from the germline V gene. This CDR3 spans 14 amino acids.

This chain connects TRBV29-1 to TRBJ2-3; 15 bases match TRBD2. In germline, CDR1 is SQVTM, CDR2 ANQGSEA. The length of the CDR3 is 15 residues. The J segment lost 3 bases and the V segment lost 8 bases, leaving 6 bases of the junction unmatched. The CDR3 region is CSSGLAGGQTDTQYF. As DNA, the CDR3 is TGCAGCTCCGGACTAGCGGGGGGGCAAACAGATACGCAGTATTTT.

The gene calls are TRBV3-1 and TRBJ1-2; the D gene is possibly TRBD1 (6 bases). The germline V gene has CDR1 LGHDT and CDR2 YNNKEL (reference sequence). This CDR3 has 15 amino acids. Trimming pared 1 base from V and 3 bases from J, leaving 12 bases between. The chain's CDR3 is CASSQGQVLDYGYTF. The CDR3 coding sequence is TGTGCCAGCAGCCAAGGACAGGTCCTCGACTATGGCTACACCTTC.

V gene TRBV14 combines with J gene TRBJ2-1; D is uncertain. The CDR3 spans 15 residues. CDR1 and CDR2 (germline): SGHDN, FVKESK. V was cut by 1 base and J by 5 bases, with 12 bases left in between. The CDR3 sequence: CASSQAMTPDNEQFF. CDR3 DNA: TGTGCCAGCAGCCAAGCCATGACGCCGGACAATGAGCAGTTCTTC.

This clonotype was seen a single time. The CDR3 reads CSVLQGGYGYTF. The CDR3 DNA reads TGCAGCGTCTTACAGGGCGGCTATGGCTACACCTTC. The J gene is TRBJ1-2, the V gene TRBV29-1, with D possibly TRBD1 on 6 matching bases. The germline V gene has CDR1 SQVTM and CDR2 ANQGSEA. The V end lost 6 bases, the J end lost 4 bases, and 12 bases lay between the germline ends. This CDR3 spans 12 amino acids.

The chain is built from TRBV4-3 and TRBJ2-7; D might be TRBD1 (5 bases). With 0 bases removed from V and 2 bases from J, the gap between germline ends came to 11 bases. CDR1 is LGHNA and CDR2 is YSLEER in the germline V gene. The CDR3 contains 15 residues. The chain's CDR3 is CASSQEARATYEQYF. CDR3 coding DNA: TGCGCCAGCAGCCAAGAGGCCAGGGCTACCTACGAGCAGTACTTC.

The rearrangement uses TRBV9 and TRBJ2-5; D uncertain. The CDR3 sequence is 14 residues long. V lost 0 bases and J lost 2, with 8 bases in between. Per the germline V gene, CDR1 is SGDLS and CDR2 is YYNGEE. The CDR3 sequence: CASSVGVGQETQYF. The CDR3 DNA follows: TGTGCCAGCAGCGTAGGGGTAGGGCAAGAGACCCAGTACTTC.

The rearrangement links TRBV5-1 to TRBJ2-7; 14 nucleotides line up with TRBD2. Per the germline V gene, CDR1 is SGHRS and CDR2 is YFSETQ. The CDR3 has 17 amino acids. V lost 4 bases, J lost 4 bases, and 10 bases stayed unmatched. The CDR3 DNA is TGCGCCAGCAGCCCGACTAGCGGGGGGGCCGCGGGTTACGAGCAGTACTTC. This gives the protein CASSPTSGGAAGYEQYF.

This rearrangement joins TRBV20-1 to TRBJ2-1, with D possibly TRBD1 on 5 matching bases. V was shortened by 1 base and J by 9 bases, with 13 bases between the two germline ends. Germline loops: CDR1 DFQATT, CDR2 SNEGSKA (reference sequence). The CDR3 contains 13 residues. This CDR3 is CSARVDSPTEQFF. DNA for the CDR3: TGCAGTGCTAGAGTTGACAGCCCGACTGAGCAGTTCTTC.

V gene TRBV7-9 combines with J gene TRBJ2-3; possibly TRBD1 or TRBD2 for D (5 bases each). The CDR3 runs to 16 residues. Germline lookup yields CDR1 SEHNR and CDR2 FQNEAQ (reference sequence). Trimming shortened V by 8 bases and J by 5 bases, and 23 bases separated the two germline ends. This chain's CDR3 is CASEHGRAQRGDTQYF. The CDR3 nucleotides read TGTGCCAGCGAACACGGCCGGGCCCAGAGGGGAGATACGCAGTATTTT.

The V gene is TRBV20-1, the J gene TRBJ2-5; 9 bases agree with TRBD2. CDR3 length equals 15 residues. The J segment lost 4 bases and the V segment lost 4 bases, leaving 10 bases of the junction unmatched. Germline-derived CDR1 and CDR2 are DFQATT and SNEGSKA (reference sequence). The CDR3 reads CSATPNSGGGETQYF. In nucleotides, the CDR3 is TGCAGTGCTACCCCCAATAGCGGGGGTGGAGAGACCCAGTACTTC.

The chain joins TRBV14 to TRBJ2-3; D tentatively reads TRBD1 or TRBD2 (5 bases each). Per germline, CDR1 SGHDN and CDR2 FVKESK. The V and J ends lost 3 bases and 2 bases respectively, with 12 bases between them. The CDR3 is 15 residues long. The CDR3 coding sequence is TGTGCCAGCAGCCAGAGGGGACGGAACACAGATACGCAGTATTTT. Its translation is CASSQRGRNTDTQYF.